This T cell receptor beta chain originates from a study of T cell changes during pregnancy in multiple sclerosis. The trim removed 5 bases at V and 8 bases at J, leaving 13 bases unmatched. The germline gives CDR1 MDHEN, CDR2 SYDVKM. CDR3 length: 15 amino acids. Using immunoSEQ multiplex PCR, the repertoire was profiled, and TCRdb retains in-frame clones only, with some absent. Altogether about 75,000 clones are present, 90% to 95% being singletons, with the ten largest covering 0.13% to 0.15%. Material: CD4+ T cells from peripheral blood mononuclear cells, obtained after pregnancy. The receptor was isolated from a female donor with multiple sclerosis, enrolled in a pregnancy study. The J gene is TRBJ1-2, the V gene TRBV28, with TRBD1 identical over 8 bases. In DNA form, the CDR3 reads TGTGCCAGCAGTGGCCTTACAGGGGGGACCCCGGGCTACACCTTC. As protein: CASSGLTGGTPGYTF.